The 5 T cell receptor beta chains given below trace back to one sample, sequenced in a study of OX40 agonist ivuxolimab in advanced cancers. Clones were read by immunoSEQ multiplex PCR, and TCRdb kept only the in-frame ones, dropping some. The sample shows around 56,000 clones, around four fifths of them seen only once. The source material was CD4+ or CD8+ T cells sorted from blood, sampled in a trial of the OX40 agonist ivuxolimab. Receptors originate from an adult with an advanced solid tumor such as melanoma, head and neck, liver or kidney cancer.

The CDR3 spells CASSRTGQMNTEAFF. CDR3 bases: TGTGCCAGCTCCCGAACGGGACAAATGAACACTGAAGCTTTCTTT. V and J are TRBV18 and TRBJ1-1; the D gene is possibly TRBD1 (6 bases). Trimming cost V 6 bases and J 0 bases, with 14 bases left between them. The CDR3 runs to 15 residues. Germline V CDR1 and CDR2: KGHSH, LQKENI. Based on the CDR3 plus reference TRBV18 and TRBJ1-1, the full variable domain is NAGVMQNPRHLVRRRGQEARLRCSPMKGHSHVYWYRQLPEEGLKFMVYLQKENIIDESGMPKERFSAEFPKEGPSILRIQQVVRGDSAAYFCASSRTGQMNTEAFFGQGTRLTVV.

This chain uses TRBV7-3 with TRBJ2-1, with a tentative D call TRBD2 (6 bases). The germline V gene encodes CDR1 SGHTA and CDR2 FQGTGA. The CDR3 totals 16 residues. The germline V and J ends were trimmed by 5 bases and 2 bases, with 16 bases remaining between them. The CDR3 is CASSPRREHTYNEQFF. The CDR3 bases are TGTGCCAGCAGCCCCCGGCGGGAACATACCTACAATGAGCAGTTCTTC.

This clone has a handful of counts. This chain joins TRBV2 and TRBJ1-2, with 9 bases aligning to TRBD1. Trimming removed 5 bases from V and 4 bases from J; junction bases left unmatched: 8. The germline V gene encodes CDR1 SNHLY and CDR2 FYNNEI. CDR3 size: 15 residues. The CDR3, as DNA: TGTGCCAGCAGTCGACAACAGGGGGCGGTCTATGGCTACACCTTC. Translated: CASSRQQGAVYGYTF.

The CDR3 here is CAISESYEQFF. The CDR3 nucleotides read TGTGCCATCAGTGAGTCCTATGAGCAGTTCTTC. The chain is built from TRBV10-3 and TRBJ2-1, with unresolved D. The CDR3 has 11 amino acids. The V gene lost 0 bases and the J gene lost 8 bases, with 2 bases spanning the gap. CDR1 and CDR2 from the germline V gene are ENHRY and SYGVKD.

The chain has TRBV18 and TRBJ1-1; 7 nucleotides agree with TRBD1. The CDR3 is 14 residues long. Looked up from germline, CDR1 is KGHSH and CDR2 is LQKENI. With 3 bases clipped from V and 0 bases from J, the junction kept 1 base outside the gene matches. CDR3 region: CASSPTGLNTEAFF. CDR3 coding DNA: TGTGCCAGCTCACCGACAGGGTTGAACACTGAAGCTTTCTTT.